This T cell receptor beta chain is from a study of blood T cell repertoires in COVID-19. In the study overall: The study drew acute and convalescent COVID-19 samples from the United States, Italy and Spain. T cells, B-cell-depleted T cells, or PBMCs supplied cDNA or gDNA.

Per the study methods: Estimates of nucleated cell counts were drawn from the amplification of reference gene primers. Here immunoSEQ multiplex PCR was the method, and the copy in TCRdb shows in-frame clones only, minus some. V and J calls and clone size come straight from that table; D and trimming were deduced from the DNA. The data show some 83,000 clones, about 83% seen once. Trimming removed 7 bases from V and 6 bases from J, with 16 bases in between. This CDR3 region has 13 residues. Germline values: CDR1 MNHEY, CDR2 SMNVEV (reference sequence). The sample comprised peripheral blood. This chain links TRBV27 with TRBJ2-7; D is perhaps TRBD2 (5 bases). This clonotype was sampled from a man between 45 and 60 years old with active COVID-19. CDR3 sequence: CASIRRESSEQYF. CDR3 nucleotide sequence: TGTGCCAGCATCCGACGGGAATCGAGCGAGCAGTACTTC.